The clone carrying this T cell receptor (beta chain) was seen ten or more times. Relative to the germline gene, one junction end is altered; a read error may explain this. This entry comes from a study of identical twins. TCRdb processed the 5' RACE reads anew with MiXCR; each CDR3 protein has one entry. The sample carries hundreds of thousands of distinct CDR3 sequences, about 12% recorded once. The CDR3 runs to 11 residues. Germline CDR1 is MNHNY and CDR2 is SVGAGI (reference sequence). Separately, the same data were catalogued under a study of yellow fever vaccine responses in identical twins.

The chain carries TRBV6-6 and TRBJ1-1; D is unresolved. The sequenced sample was PBMCs. The sequence was collected from a woman younger than 30 in good health. The CDR3 nucleotides read TGTGCCAGCAGTACTGAGAGGGCCTATCTCTTT. It specifies CASSTERAYLF.